This T cell receptor beta chain derives from a study of a mutant IDH1 vaccine in newly diagnosed glioma. Worth noting for this clone: The antigen is undetermined.

V was trimmed by 3 bases and J by 7 bases, leaving 8 bases between them. Germline V gene sequence: CDR1 SGHNT, CDR2 YYREEE (reference sequence). This CDR3 is built from 13 residues. Time point specified: week 23, last vaccination. With topical imiquimod, each dose of the vaccine consisted of 300 ug of mutant IDH1 20-mer peptide. TCRdb's copy holds only in-frame clones and misses some; the assay was immunoSEQ multiplex PCR. Here the sample spans approximately 30,000 clones, approximately 80% being singletons. The sequence was collected from a woman aged 25 to 45 with glioma. Sequenced here: PBMCs, sampled from a glioma patient whose treatment included an IDH1 peptide vaccine. V usage is TRBV5-4 and J usage is TRBJ1-6, with a tentative D call TRBD1 (5 bases). The CDR3 DNA is TGTGCCAGCAGCTACGGGGGAAATTCACCCCTCCACTTT. Protein product: CASSYGGNSPLHF.